A selection of T cell receptor beta chains follows, all from one sample in a study of blood T cell repertoires in COVID-19. The assay was immunoSEQ multiplex PCR, and TCRdb's table has in-frame clones only and misses some. The table records 63,000 or so clones, approximately 90% of them present only once. What was sequenced was peripheral blood. These receptors came from a human donor in a cohort sampled during active COVID-19. CDR3s leave out the opening cysteine and the closing phenylalanine or tryptophan. Clone size is stated in some rows and not others, as once, few, many or a class when expanded.

V gene: TRBV10-1
clone size: .
J gene: TRBJ2-5
CDR3 protein: ASSDGGSGEETQY

V gene: TRBV11-3
clone size: .
J gene: TRBJ2-5
CDR3 protein: ASSLEPLIAGGRETQY

V gene: TRBV19
clone size: .
J gene: TRBJ2-1
CDR3 protein: ASSMGGLFNEQF

V gene: TRBV30
clone size: .
J gene: TRBJ1-3
CDR3 protein: AWSGQGNTIY

V gene: TRBV7-2
clone size: .
J gene: TRBJ2-1
CDR3 protein: ASSLWPSTF

V gene: TRBV10-3
clone size: .
J gene: TRBJ2-3
CDR3 protein: AISGDGSSGNTQY

V gene: TRBV5-4
clone size: .
J gene: TRBJ2-1
CDR3 protein: ASSGGRTSGYNEQF

V gene: TRBV3-1/TRBV3-2
clone size: .
J gene: TRBJ1-1
CDR3 protein: ASSQDVRNTEAF

V gene: TRBV5-8
clone size: .
J gene: TRBJ2-7
CDR3 protein: ASSLTTSGRTYEQY

V gene: TRBV28
clone size: once
J gene: TRBJ2-7
CDR3 protein: ASRTGTGGNYEQY

V gene: TRBV28
clone size: .
J gene: TRBJ2-3
CDR3 protein: ASRPPGLAGFTDTQY

V gene: TRBV6-5
clone size: .
J gene: TRBJ1-2
CDR3 protein: ASRLDSNYGYT

V gene: TRBV5-1
clone size: .
J gene: TRBJ2-6
CDR3 protein: ASSNRDSSGANVLT

V gene: TRBV2
clone size: .
J gene: TRBJ2-1
CDR3 protein: ASSFYPGRSSYNEQF

V gene: TRBV19
clone size: .
J gene: TRBJ2-7
CDR3 protein: ASSIWGQGSEQY

V gene: TRBV6-2/TRBV6-3
clone size: .
J gene: TRBJ1-5
CDR3 protein: ASSSTSPGARRH

V gene: TRBV28
clone size: .
J gene: TRBJ2-1
CDR3 protein: ASSLPSQYNEQF

V gene: TRBV6-1
clone size: .
J gene: TRBJ1-6
CDR3 protein: ASSDSSYNSPLH

V gene: TRBV15
clone size: .
J gene: TRBJ1-4
CDR3 protein: ATSRDPGERSLNEKLF

V gene: TRBV27
clone size: .
J gene: TRBJ2-5
CDR3 protein: ASGIAGAETQY

V gene: TRBV11-1
clone size: .
J gene: TRBJ1-4
CDR3 protein: ASSSTQGAGEKLF

V gene: TRBV30
clone size: .
J gene: TRBJ2-1
CDR3 protein: AWSSGLRGGNEQF

V gene: TRBV6-5
clone size: .
J gene: TRBJ2-7
CDR3 protein: ASSRGNEQY

V gene: TRBV14
clone size: .
J gene: TRBJ1-2
CDR3 protein: ASSPDRANYGYT

V gene: TRBV11-2
clone size: .
J gene: TRBJ2-1
CDR3 protein: ASSRDYASRV

V gene: TRBV5-4
clone size: .
J gene: TRBJ1-1
CDR3 protein: ASSSEGRAREAF

V gene: TRBV3-1/TRBV3-2
clone size: .
J gene: TRBJ2-3
CDR3 protein: ASSQGWTRTDTQY

V gene: TRBV20-1
clone size: .
J gene: TRBJ1-1
CDR3 protein: SASPSRQGVMNTEAF

V gene: TRBV7-9
clone size: .
J gene: TRBJ1-2
CDR3 protein: ASSFEAEGYT

V gene: TRBV5-1
clone size: .
J gene: TRBJ2-1
CDR3 protein: ASSPDSIEYNEQF

V gene: TRBV5-1
clone size: .
J gene: TRBJ2-3
CDR3 protein: ASSPFGGGTDTQY

V gene: TRBV28
clone size: .
J gene: TRBJ2-7
CDR3 protein: ASSLTAGGPYEQY

V gene: TRBV9
clone size: .
J gene: TRBJ2-4
CDR3 protein: ASSPGREDIQY

V gene: TRBV5-4
clone size: .
J gene: TRBJ2-3
CDR3 protein: ASSSPPGGGTDTQY

V gene: TRBV2
clone size: .
J gene: TRBJ2-7
CDR3 protein: ASSEQGSSYEQY

V gene: TRBV3-1/TRBV3-2
clone size: .
J gene: TRBJ1-1
CDR3 protein: ASSRGGTEAF

V gene: TRBV7-9
clone size: .
J gene: TRBJ2-5
CDR3 protein: ASSFLAGVQETQY

V gene: TRBV7-3
clone size: .
J gene: TRBJ1-1
CDR3 protein: ASSLTGRGLNTEAF

V gene: TRBV5-5
clone size: .
J gene: TRBJ2-1
CDR3 protein: ASSSRLAGYENEQF

V gene: TRBV3-1/TRBV3-2
clone size: .
J gene: TRBJ1-3
CDR3 protein: ASSQGGGRTSGNTIY

V gene: TRBV19
clone size: .
J gene: TRBJ2-1
CDR3 protein: ASSGRLAGNGEQF

V gene: TRBV30
clone size: once
J gene: TRBJ1-1
CDR3 protein: AWSTTGITEAF

V gene: TRBV5-1
clone size: .
J gene: TRBJ2-7
CDR3 protein: ASRAGFPSYEQY

V gene: TRBV11-2
clone size: once
J gene: TRBJ2-3
CDR3 protein: ASSLDRTDTQY

V gene: TRBV6-6
clone size: .
J gene: TRBJ2-1
CDR3 protein: ASSDYSGLEVRF

V gene: TRBV5-4
clone size: .
J gene: TRBJ2-5
CDR3 protein: ASSLALAGEETQY

V gene: TRBV11-1
clone size: .
J gene: TRBJ2-7
CDR3 protein: ASSRGEGTYSYEQY

V gene: TRBV5-1
clone size: once
J gene: TRBJ2-3
CDR3 protein: ASSSRDSRLDTQY

V gene: TRBV24-1
clone size: .
J gene: TRBJ2-3
CDR3 protein: ATGTSGLDTQY

V gene: TRBV3-1/TRBV3-2
clone size: once
J gene: TRBJ2-1
CDR3 protein: ASSSGRGQF

V gene: TRBV5-1
clone size: .
J gene: TRBJ2-5
CDR3 protein: ASSLASREEETQY

V gene: TRBV2
clone size: .
J gene: TRBJ1-5
CDR3 protein: ASTMMGTGISNQPQH

V gene: TRBV3-1/TRBV3-2
clone size: .
J gene: TRBJ1-3
CDR3 protein: ASSLMQGGGNTIY

V gene: TRBV14
clone size: .
J gene: TRBJ1-1
CDR3 protein: ASSQVGHGPPMNTEAF

V gene: TRBV6-5
clone size: .
J gene: TRBJ2-1
CDR3 protein: ASSGQGAHNEQF